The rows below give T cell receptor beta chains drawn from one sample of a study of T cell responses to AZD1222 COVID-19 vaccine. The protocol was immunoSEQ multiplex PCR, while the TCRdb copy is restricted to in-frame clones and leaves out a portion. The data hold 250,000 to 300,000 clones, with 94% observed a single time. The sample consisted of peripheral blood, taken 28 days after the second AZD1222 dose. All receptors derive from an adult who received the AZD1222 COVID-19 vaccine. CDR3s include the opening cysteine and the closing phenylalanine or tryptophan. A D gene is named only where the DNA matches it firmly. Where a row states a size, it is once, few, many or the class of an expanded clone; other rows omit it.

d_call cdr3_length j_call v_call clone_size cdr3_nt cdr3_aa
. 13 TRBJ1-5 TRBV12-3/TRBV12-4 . TGTGCCAGCAGTTTTGCAAAAGATCAGCCCCAGCATTTT CASSFAKDQPQHF
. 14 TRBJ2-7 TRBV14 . TGTGCCAGCAGCTTCTACAGGGATTCGGAAGAGCAGTACTTC CASSFYRDSEEQYF
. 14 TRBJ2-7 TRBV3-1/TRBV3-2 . TGTGCCAGCAGCCAAGGGGCGGGATCAGGGGAGCAGTACTTC CASSQGAGSGEQYF
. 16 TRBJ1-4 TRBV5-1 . TGCGCCAGCAGCTTGGACCCAGGGTGGTCTAATGAAAAACTGTTTTTT CASSLDPGWSNEKLFF
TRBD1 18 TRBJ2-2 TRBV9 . TGTGCCAGCAGCCCATCCCACCTGACAGGGCCGAACACCGGGGAGCTGTTTTTT CASSPSHLTGPNTGELFF
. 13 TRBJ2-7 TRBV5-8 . TGTGCCAGCAGCTTGGCTGGCCACTACGAGCAGTACTTC CASSLAGHYEQYF
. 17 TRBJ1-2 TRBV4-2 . TGTGCCAGCAGCCAAGTGGGAGGGGCCGGGGACCTCTATGGCTACACCTTC CASSQVGGAGDLYGYTF
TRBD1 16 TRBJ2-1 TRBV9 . TGTGCCAGCAGCGTAGAGGGGGCCGAGACCTACAATGAGCAGTTCTTC CASSVEGAETYNEQFF
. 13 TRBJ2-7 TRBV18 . TGTGCCAGCTCACGGGGGCAGGGATACGAGCAGTACTTC CASSRGQGYEQYF
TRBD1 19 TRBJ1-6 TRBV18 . TGTGCCAGCTCACCTTCCGGGACAGGGGGCCAGTCCTATAATTCACCCCTCCACTTT CASSPSGTGGQSYNSPLHF
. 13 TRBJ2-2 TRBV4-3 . TGCGCCAGCAGCCATGAGGCCCCCGGGGAGCTGTTTTTT CASSHEAPGELFF
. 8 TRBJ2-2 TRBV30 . TGTGCCGGCGGGGAGCTGTTTTTT CAGGELFF
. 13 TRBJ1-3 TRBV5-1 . TGCGCCAGCAGCTTGTTTGGGGGAAACACCATATATTTT CASSLFGGNTIYF
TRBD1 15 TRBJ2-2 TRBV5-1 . TGCGCCAGCAGACAGGGACAGGGGGCTAGCGGGGAGCTGTTTTTT CASRQGQGASGELFF
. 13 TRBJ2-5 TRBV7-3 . TGTGCCAGCAGCTTCCGGTTTGGGGAGACCCAGTACTTC CASSFRFGETQYF
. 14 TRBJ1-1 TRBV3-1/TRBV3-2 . TGTGCCAGCAGCCAGTTACGTCAGAACACTGAAGCTTTCTTT CASSQLRQNTEAFF
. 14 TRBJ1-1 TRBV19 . TGTGCCAGTAGTTACGGGGGCCCGAACACTGAAGCTTTCTTT CASSYGGPNTEAFF
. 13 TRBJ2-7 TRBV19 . TGTGCCAGTAGACCCGGGACCTACTCCGAGCAGTACTTC CASRPGTYSEQYF
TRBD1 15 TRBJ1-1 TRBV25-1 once TGTGCCAGCAGAACCGGGACAGGGGTGAACACTGAAGCTTTCTTT CASRTGTGVNTEAFF
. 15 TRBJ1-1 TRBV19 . TGTGCCAGTAGTATAACGCCGAACACGAACACTGAAGCTTTCTTT CASSITPNTNTEAFF
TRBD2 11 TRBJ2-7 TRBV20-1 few TGCAGTCGGACTAGCTCCTACGAGCAGTACTTC CSRTSSYEQYF
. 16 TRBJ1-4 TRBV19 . TGTGCCAGTAGTATAGGCCGCGGGCTCAAGGAGGAAAAACTGTTTTTT CASSIGRGLKEEKLFF
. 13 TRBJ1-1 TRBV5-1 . TGCGCCAGCGGGGCGGGGACGAACACTGAAGCTTTCTTT CASGAGTNTEAFF
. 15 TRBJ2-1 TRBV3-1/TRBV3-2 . TGTGCCAGCAGCCGGTCGGGGGCCCCTGACAATGAGCAGTTCTTC CASSRSGAPDNEQFF
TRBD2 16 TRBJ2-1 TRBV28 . TGTGCCAGCAGAGTAGCGGGAGAGTACCCCCGAAGGGAGCAGTTCTTC CASRVAGEYPRREQFF
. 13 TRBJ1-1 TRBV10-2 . TGCGCCAGCGGGGTGGACATTAACACTGAAGCTTTCTTT CASGVDINTEAFF
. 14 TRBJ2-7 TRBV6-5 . TGTGCCAGCCTTTTTCTTCAGGGGTCCTACGAGCAGTACTTC CASLFLQGSYEQYF
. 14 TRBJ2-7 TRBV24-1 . TGTGCCACCAGTGATTCAACTAGATCCTACGAGCAGTACTTC CATSDSTRSYEQYF
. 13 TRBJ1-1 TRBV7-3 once TGTGCCAGCAGCCTCGAGACCGACACTGAAGCTTTCTTT CASSLETDTEAFF
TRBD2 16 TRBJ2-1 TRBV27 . TGTGCCAGCAGTTTCCCTTTGACTAGCGGGAGCAATGAGCAGTTCTTC CASSFPLTSGSNEQFF
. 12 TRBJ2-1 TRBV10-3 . TGTGCCATCAGTGGGCCTTCCAATGAGCAGTTCTTC CAISGPSNEQFF
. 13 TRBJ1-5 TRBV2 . TGTGCCAGCAGTGACGGAAACAATCAGCCCCAGCATTTT CASSDGNNQPQHF
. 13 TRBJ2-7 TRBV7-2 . TGTGCCAGCAGCTTCCAGGTTTCCTACGAGCAGTACTTC CASSFQVSYEQYF
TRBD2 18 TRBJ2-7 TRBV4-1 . TGCGCCAGCAGCCAAGTCTATGCACCGGGACTACACCCCTACGAGCAGTACTTC CASSQVYAPGLHPYEQYF
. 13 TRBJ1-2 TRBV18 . TGTGCCAGCTCGCCCGGGGCCCCGAGTGGCTACACCTTC CASSPGAPSGYTF
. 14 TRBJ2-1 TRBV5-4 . TGTGCCAGCAGCTTCCAGGCTGCGGACAATGAGCAGTTCTTC CASSFQAADNEQFF
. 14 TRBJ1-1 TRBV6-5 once TGTGCCAGCAGTTACTCGATCCGGGCAACTGAAGCTTTCTTT CASSYSIRATEAFF
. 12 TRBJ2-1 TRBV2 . TGTGCCAGCAGTTCCGACTACAATGAGCAGTTCTTC CASSSDYNEQFF
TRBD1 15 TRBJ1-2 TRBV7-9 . TGTGCCAGCAGCTTAGAGAACAGGGGTGGTTATGGCTACACCTTC CASSLENRGGYGYTF
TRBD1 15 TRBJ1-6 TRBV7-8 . TGTGCCAGCAGCTACCTGACAGGGGGCAGTTCACCCCTCCACTTT CASSYLTGGSSPLHF